Following are 13 T cell receptor beta chains from one sample sequenced in a study of shared T cell receptors in the human thymus. TCRdb's copy holds only in-frame clones and misses some; the assay was immunoSEQ multiplex PCR. The sample consists of hundreds of thousands of clones, 85% to 95% of them appearing once. The specimen was thymocytes. These receptors came from a human donor.

The chain employs TRBV18 and TRBJ2-1; D may be TRBD1 or TRBD2 (5 bases each). V shed 3 bases and J shed 6 bases, with 9 bases lying between them. The CDR3 sequence is 13 residues long. Germline V CDR1 and CDR2: KGHSH, LQKENI. CDR3 in DNA: TGTGCCAGCTCACCCCGGGGCCTCAATGAGCAGTTCTTC. It codes for CASSPRGLNEQFF.

This chain uses TRBV14 with TRBJ2-7; D unresolved. The CDR3 has 13 amino acids. V shed 4 bases and J shed 1 base, with 8 bases lying between them. The V gene's germline CDR1 is SGHDN and CDR2 FVKESK. In nucleotides, the CDR3 is TGTGCCAGCAGCCTTCCCGAATCCTACGAGCAGTACTTC. This codes for CASSLPESYEQYF.

The V gene is TRBV19, the J gene TRBJ1-3; no reliable D call. V was trimmed by 5 bases and J by 8 bases, leaving 13 bases between them. Germline lookup yields CDR1 LNHDA and CDR2 SQIVND (reference sequence). The CDR3 has 13 residues. The CDR3 nucleotides read TGTGCCAGTAGTCAACACCGCGGGGACACCATATATTTT. This encodes CASSQHRGDTIYF.

J is TRBJ2-7 and V is TRBV7-9, with 10 bases that match TRBD1. The CDR3 runs to 14 residues. V trimming: 8 bases; J trimming: 0 bases; junction bases outside the gene matches: 4. The germline CDR1 and CDR2 sequences are SEHNR and FQNEAQ (reference sequence). The CDR3: CASRGTGDSYEQYF. CDR3 DNA: TGTGCCAGCCGAGGGACAGGGGACTCCTACGAGCAGTACTTC. The full variable domain, with the rest looked up from reference TRBV7-9 and TRBJ2-7, is DTGVSQNPRHKITKRGQNVTFRCDPISEHNRLYWYRQTLGQGPEFLTYFQNEAQLEKSRLLSDRFSAERPKGSFSTLEIQRTEQGDSAMYLCASRGTGDSYEQYFGPGTRLTVT.

This clone has a single count. The gene calls are TRBV4-1 and TRBJ2-5; 11 bases are a match to TRBD2. Germline V gene data show CDR1 as MGHRA and CDR2 as YSYEKL. The J segment lost 2 bases and the V segment lost 3 bases, leaving 8 bases of the junction unmatched. The CDR3 totals 17 residues. This chain's CDR3 is CASSHFTGTSGQETQYF. Written as DNA, the CDR3 is TGCGCCAGCAGCCATTTCACCGGGACTAGCGGTCAAGAGACCCAGTACTTC.

This chain links TRBV28 with TRBJ2-1, with D uncertain. The CDR3 contains 12 residues. Trimming took 6 bases from V and 4 from J, leaving 7 bases between them. Germline CDR1 is MDHEN and CDR2 is SYDVKM. The CDR3 DNA reads as TGTGCCAGCAGACACAATTACAATGAGCAGTTCTTC. Amino acid sequence: CASRHNYNEQFF.

This clone is a singleton in its sample. The chain joins TRBV28 to TRBJ1-1; D is undetermined. Per germline, CDR1 MDHEN and CDR2 SYDVKM. Trimming stripped 4 bases from V and 3 bases from J, with 12 bases between. The CDR3 runs to 14 residues. The CDR3 DNA reads TGTGCCAGCAGTTCCCTCACGTGGGACACTGAAGCTTTCTTT. Translating gives CASSSLTWDTEAFF.

This chain connects TRBV19 to TRBJ2-7, with 10 bases identical to TRBD1. The V gene end was trimmed by 3 bases and the J gene end by 3 bases; junction bases not matched to a gene: 2. This CDR3 is 14 amino acids long. Germline loops: CDR1 LNHDA, CDR2 SQIVND (reference sequence). The CDR3 DNA is TGTGCCAGTAGTATGACAGGGGGCATCTACGAGCAGTACTTC. The encoded protein is CASSMTGGIYEQYF.

V usage is TRBV5-1 and J usage is TRBJ2-7; no clear D. V lost 10 bases, J lost 2 bases, and 10 bases lay in between. CDR3 size: 11 residues. Germline V lookup: CDR1 SGHRS, CDR2 YFSETQ. CDR3 loop: CAQADPYEQYF. DNA of the CDR3: TGCGCCCAGGCAGACCCCTACGAGCAGTACTTC.

On this clone itself: Within the sample, other DNA sequences also encode this same CDR3. This sequence joins TRBV27 and TRBJ2-2, with D unclear. V lost 2 bases and J 4 bases, leaving 2 bases between the germline ends. The germline V gene encodes CDR1 MNHEY and CDR2 SMNVEV (reference sequence). The length of the CDR3 is 12 residues. The chain's CDR3 is CASSLGTGELFF. Written as DNA, the CDR3 is TGTGCCAGCAGTTTAGGCACCGGGGAGCTGTTTTTT.

The genes are TRBV7-6 and TRBJ1-4; TRBD1 might be the D (6 bases). The CDR3 runs to 16 residues. Germline V gene sequence: CDR1 SGHVS, CDR2 FNYEAQ. V lost 5 bases and J lost 0, with 13 bases in between. The CDR3 DNA sequence: TGTGCCAGCAGCAAGGAGGACAGACCAACTAATGAAAAACTGTTTTTT. It specifies CASSKEDRPTNEKLFF.

The rearrangement joins TRBV5-6 to TRBJ2-3; 10 nucleotides line up with TRBD2. CDR1 and CDR2 from the germline V gene are SGHDT and YYEEEE. This CDR3 is 16 amino acids long. With 4 bases clipped from V and 4 bases from J, the junction kept 9 bases outside the gene matches. CDR3 sequence: CASSNSSGGPSDTQYF. CDR3 sequence (DNA): TGTGCCAGCAGCAACTCTAGCGGGGGTCCCTCAGATACGCAGTATTTT.

The chain uses TRBV27 and TRBJ2-1; the match to TRBD2 covers 8 bases. Germline CDR1 and CDR2: MNHEY and SMNVEV (reference sequence). This CDR3 spans 17 amino acids. V was clipped by 2 bases and J by 3 bases; unmatched bases: 9. CDR3 amino acids: CASSLPSSGRDYNEQFF. The CDR3 DNA reads TGTGCCAGCAGTTTACCCTCTTCCGGGAGGGACTACAATGAGCAGTTCTTC.